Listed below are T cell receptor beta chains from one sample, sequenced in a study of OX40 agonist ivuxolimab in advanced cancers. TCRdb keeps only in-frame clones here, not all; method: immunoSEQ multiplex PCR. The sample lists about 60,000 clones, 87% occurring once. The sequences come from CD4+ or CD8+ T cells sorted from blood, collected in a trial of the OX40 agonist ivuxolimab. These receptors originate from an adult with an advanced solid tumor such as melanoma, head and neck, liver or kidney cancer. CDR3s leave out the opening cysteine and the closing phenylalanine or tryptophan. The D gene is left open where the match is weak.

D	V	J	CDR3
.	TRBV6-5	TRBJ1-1	ASSSRGHQNTEAF
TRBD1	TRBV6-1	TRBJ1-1	ASSPPGGATMAF
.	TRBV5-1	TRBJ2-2	ASRRTPNDGELF
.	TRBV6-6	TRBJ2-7	ASSSHGEVYEQY
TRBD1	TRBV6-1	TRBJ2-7	ASSEMGTGRPYEQY
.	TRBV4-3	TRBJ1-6	ASSQGPGEGSPLH
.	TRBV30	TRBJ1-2	AWSPGQEDYGYT
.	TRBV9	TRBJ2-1	ASSVSGAFSYNEQF
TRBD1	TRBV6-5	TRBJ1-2	ASSSGTGIGYT
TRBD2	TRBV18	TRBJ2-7	ASSLSGGLNYEQY
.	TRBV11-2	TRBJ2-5	ASSLGGHPQETQY
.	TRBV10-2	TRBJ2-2	ASRDGGLGTGELF
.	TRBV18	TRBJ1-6	ASSPLSQTALH
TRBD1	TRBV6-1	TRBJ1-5	ASSEQGLEQPQH
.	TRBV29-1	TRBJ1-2	SVELANYGYT
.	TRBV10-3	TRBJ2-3	AISEVARTDTQY
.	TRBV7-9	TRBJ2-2	ASSLRRNTGELF
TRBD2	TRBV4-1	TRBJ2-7	ASSQDPRREGFEQY
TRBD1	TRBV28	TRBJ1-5	ASSSGTGRNQPQH
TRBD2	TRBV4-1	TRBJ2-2	ASSHHIAGPNTGELF
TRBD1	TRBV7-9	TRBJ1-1	ASSTVTGQVNTEAF
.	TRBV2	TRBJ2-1	ASSGTGYNEQF
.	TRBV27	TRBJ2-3	ASSWTPRTDTQY
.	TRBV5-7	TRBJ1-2	ASSLGGTANYGYT
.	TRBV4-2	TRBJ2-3	ASSQWELTDTQY
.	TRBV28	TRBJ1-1	ASRPTGNTEAF
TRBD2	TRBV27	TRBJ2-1	ASSLPRTSGRFNNEQF
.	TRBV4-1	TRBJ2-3	ASSLTPSLTDTQY
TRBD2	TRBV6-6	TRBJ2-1	ASSTGLAGGNNEQF
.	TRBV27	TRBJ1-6	ASSFGSGVDSPLH
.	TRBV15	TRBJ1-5	ATSRGTQADGNQPQH
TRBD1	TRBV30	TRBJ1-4	AWSSGGGQGWEKLF
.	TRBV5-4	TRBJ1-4	ASSPAGGEKLF
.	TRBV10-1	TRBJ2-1	ASSESFYNEQF
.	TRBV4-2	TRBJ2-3	ASSQDLEDTDTQY
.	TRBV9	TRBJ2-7	ASSVAGGDYEQY
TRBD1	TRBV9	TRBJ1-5	ASSPNSGTANQPQH
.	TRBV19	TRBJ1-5	ASTRDILSNQPQH
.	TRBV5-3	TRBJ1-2	ARSPRRVQYGYT
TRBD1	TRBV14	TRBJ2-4	ASSDDRVFY
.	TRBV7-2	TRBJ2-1	ASSLYGAGSTYNEQF
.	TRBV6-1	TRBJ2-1	ASSTEGWGLRF
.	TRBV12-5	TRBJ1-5	ASGRDTNQPQH
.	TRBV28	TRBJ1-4	ASSFSYVGEKLF
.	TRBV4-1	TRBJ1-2	ASSPNPSSGYT
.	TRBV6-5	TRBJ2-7	ASRHDTYEQY
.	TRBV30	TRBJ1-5	AWSVGDSRNQPQH
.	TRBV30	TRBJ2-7	AWSLGVDYEQY
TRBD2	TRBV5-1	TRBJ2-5	ASSWAPGQGGGETQY
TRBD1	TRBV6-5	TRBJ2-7	ASSYGTGGPYEQY
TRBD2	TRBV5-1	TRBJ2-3	ASSQKRTSGTDTQY
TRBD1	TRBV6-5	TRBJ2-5	ATGQGARETQY
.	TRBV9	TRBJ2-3	ASGKEYTDTQY
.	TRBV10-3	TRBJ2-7	AISVVGDSEQY
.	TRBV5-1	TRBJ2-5	ASSSLPGSHQETQY